The entry below gives a single T cell receptor beta chain sequence along with its context. Antigen specificity is unknown. Per germline, CDR1 SEHNR and CDR2 FQNEAQ (reference sequence). This CDR3 spans 16 amino acids. V lost 4 bases and J lost 2, with 15 bases in between. The sample is drawn from a study of OX40 agonist ivuxolimab in advanced cancers. About the research overall: Patients undergoing dose escalation presented with hepatocellular carcinoma, melanoma, renal cell or head and neck cancer. Patients were roughly 83% male with ages roughly 20 to 90, mean approximately 58.

Whole-study results and caveats: The specificity for antigen of the expanded peripheral T cells was not determined.

Some clones are missing from TCRdb's copy, which holds only in-frame ones; the method was immunoSEQ multiplex PCR. The sample has roughly 23,000 clones; just under 85% are singletons. Specimen: CD4+ or CD8+ T cells sorted from blood, collected in a trial of the OX40 agonist ivuxolimab. V gene TRBV7-9 combines with J gene TRBJ1-5, with a possible D match to TRBD1 (5 bases). The clonotype was recovered from an adult with an advanced solid tumor such as melanoma, head and neck, liver or kidney cancer. DNA for the CDR3: TGTGCCAGCAGCTCCGGGGGACGAGGGGGCAATCAGCCCCAGCATTTT. Amino acid sequence: CASSSGGRGGNQPQHF. Using reference TRBV7-9 and TRBJ1-5 for the parts outside the CDR3, the full variable domain is DTGVSQNPRHKITKRGQNVTFRCDPISEHNRLYWYRQTLGQGPEFLTYFQNEAQLEKSRLLSDRFSAERPKGSFSTLEIQRTEQGDSAMYLCASSSGGRGGNQPQHFGDGTRLSIL.